This TCR beta chain comes out of a study of T cell responses to AZD1222 COVID-19 vaccine. The CDR3 is made up of 13 amino acids. Germline V gives CDR1 MRHNA, CDR2 SNTAGT. V shed 6 bases and J shed 6 bases, with 12 bases lying between them. Using immunoSEQ multiplex PCR, the repertoire was profiled, and TCRdb retains in-frame clones only, with some absent. Of 120,000 to 150,000 clones listed, approximately 88% are singletons. The chain uses TRBV6-4 and TRBJ2-1; D may be TRBD2 (6 bases). This specimen was peripheral blood, taken 28 days after the second dose of the MenACWY control vaccine. This TCR came from an adult who received the MenACWY meningococcal vaccine as a control. The CDR3 sequence: CASSVQGGNEQFF. The CDR3 bases are TGTGCCAGCAGCGTCCAGGGAGGCAATGAGCAGTTCTTC.